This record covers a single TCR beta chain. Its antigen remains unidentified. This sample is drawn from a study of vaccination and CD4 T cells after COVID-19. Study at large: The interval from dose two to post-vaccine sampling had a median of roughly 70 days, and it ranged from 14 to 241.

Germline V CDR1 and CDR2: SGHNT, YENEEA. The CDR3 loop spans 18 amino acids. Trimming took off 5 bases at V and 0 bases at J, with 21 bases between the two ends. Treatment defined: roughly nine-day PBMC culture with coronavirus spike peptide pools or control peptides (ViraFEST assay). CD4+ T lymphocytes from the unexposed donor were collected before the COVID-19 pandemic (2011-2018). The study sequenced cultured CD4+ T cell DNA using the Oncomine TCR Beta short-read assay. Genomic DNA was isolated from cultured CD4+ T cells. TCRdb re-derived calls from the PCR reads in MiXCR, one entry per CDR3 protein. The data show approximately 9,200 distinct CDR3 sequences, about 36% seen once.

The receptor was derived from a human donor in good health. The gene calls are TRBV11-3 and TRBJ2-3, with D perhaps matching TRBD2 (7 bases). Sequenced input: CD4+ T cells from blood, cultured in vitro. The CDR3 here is CASSQGQRLANSTDTQYF. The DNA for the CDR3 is TGTGCCAGCAGCCAAGGACAGAGACTAGCAAATAGCACAGATACGCAGTATTTT. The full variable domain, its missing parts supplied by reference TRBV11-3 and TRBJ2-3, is EAGVVQSPRYKIIEKKQPVAFWCNPISGHNTLYWYLQNLGQGPELLIRYENEEAVDDSQLPKDRFSAERLKGVDSTLKIQPAELGDSAVYLCASSQGQRLANSTDTQYFGPGTRLTVL.